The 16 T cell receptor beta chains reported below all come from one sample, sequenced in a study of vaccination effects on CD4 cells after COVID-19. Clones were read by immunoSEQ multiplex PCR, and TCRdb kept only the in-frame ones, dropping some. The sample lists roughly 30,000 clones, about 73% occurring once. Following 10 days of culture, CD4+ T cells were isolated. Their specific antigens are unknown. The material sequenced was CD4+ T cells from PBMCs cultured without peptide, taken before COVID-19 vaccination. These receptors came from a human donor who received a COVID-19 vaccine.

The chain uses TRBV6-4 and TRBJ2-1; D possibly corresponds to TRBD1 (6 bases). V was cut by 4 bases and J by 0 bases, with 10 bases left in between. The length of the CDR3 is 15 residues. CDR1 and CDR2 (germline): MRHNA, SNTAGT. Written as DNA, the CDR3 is TGTGCCAGCAGTGTGGACAGCTACTCCTACAATGAGCAGTTCTTC. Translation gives CASSVDSYSYNEQFF.

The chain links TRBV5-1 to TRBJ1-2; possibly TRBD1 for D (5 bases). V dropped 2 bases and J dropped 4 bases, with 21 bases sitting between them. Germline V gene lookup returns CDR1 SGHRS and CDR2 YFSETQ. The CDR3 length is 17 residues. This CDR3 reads CASSFGGNRRRIYGYTF. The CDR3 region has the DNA TGCGCCAGCAGCTTCGGGGGGAATCGAAGACGGATCTATGGCTACACCTTC.

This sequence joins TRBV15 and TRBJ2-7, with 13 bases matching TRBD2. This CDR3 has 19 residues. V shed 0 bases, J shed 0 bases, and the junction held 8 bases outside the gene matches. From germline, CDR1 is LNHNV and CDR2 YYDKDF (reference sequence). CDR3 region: CATSRDGEGLAGISYEQYF. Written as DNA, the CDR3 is TGTGCCACCAGCAGAGATGGGGAGGGACTAGCGGGGATCTCCTACGAGCAGTACTTC.

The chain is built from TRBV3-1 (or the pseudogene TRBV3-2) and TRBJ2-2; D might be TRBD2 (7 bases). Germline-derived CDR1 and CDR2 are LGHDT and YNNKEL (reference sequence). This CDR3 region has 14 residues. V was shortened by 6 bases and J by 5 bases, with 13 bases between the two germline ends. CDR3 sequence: CASRAQGGTGELFF. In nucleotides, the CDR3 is TGTGCCAGCAGGGCACAGGGAGGGACCGGGGAGCTGTTTTTT.

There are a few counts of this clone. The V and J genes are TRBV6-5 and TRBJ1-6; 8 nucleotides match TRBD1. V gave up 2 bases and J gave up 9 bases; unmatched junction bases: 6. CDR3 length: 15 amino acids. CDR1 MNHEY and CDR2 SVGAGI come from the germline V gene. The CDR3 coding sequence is TGTGCCAGCAGTTACGAAGGACAGGGTTTTTCACCCCTCCACTTT. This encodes CASSYEGQGFSPLHF.

Here the CDR3 DNA reads TGTGCCAGCAGTTTCTCCCGAGGCAATCAGCCCCAGCATTTT. Amino acid sequence: CASSFSRGNQPQHF. The chain is built from TRBV27 and TRBJ1-5; D is unclear. This CDR3 has 14 amino acids. Trimming pared 3 bases from V and 2 bases from J, leaving 8 bases between. Germline V lookup: CDR1 MNHEY, CDR2 SMNVEV (reference sequence).

CDR3 in amino acids: CASSKGQGSYGYTF. CDR3 nucleotides: TGTGCCAGCAGCAAAGGTCAGGGGAGCTATGGCTACACCTTC. This chain uses TRBV21-1 with TRBJ1-2; the D call in the table, TRBD1, was not verified against the DNA. TRBV21-1 is a recognized pseudogene. The CDR3 contains 14 residues.

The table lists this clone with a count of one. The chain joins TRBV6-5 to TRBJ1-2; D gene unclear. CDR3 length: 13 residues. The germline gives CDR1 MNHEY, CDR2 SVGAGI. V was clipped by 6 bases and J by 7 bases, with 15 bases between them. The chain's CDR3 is CASRSDSPAGYTF. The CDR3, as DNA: TGTGCCAGCAGATCAGACTCGCCTGCTGGCTACACCTTC.

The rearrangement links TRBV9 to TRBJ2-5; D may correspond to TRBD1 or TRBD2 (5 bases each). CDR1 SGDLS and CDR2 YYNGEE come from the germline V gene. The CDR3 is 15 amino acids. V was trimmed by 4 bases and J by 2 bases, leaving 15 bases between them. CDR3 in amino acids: CASSWGTTPQETQYF. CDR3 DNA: TGTGCCAGCAGCTGGGGGACCACCCCGCAAGAGACCCAGTACTTC.

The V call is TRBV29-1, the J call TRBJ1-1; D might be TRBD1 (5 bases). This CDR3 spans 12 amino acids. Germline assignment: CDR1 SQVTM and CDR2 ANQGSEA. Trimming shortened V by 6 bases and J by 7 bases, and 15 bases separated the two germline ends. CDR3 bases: TGCAGCGTCATAATAGCGGGGGTTGAAGCTTTCTTT. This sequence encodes CSVIIAGVEAFF.

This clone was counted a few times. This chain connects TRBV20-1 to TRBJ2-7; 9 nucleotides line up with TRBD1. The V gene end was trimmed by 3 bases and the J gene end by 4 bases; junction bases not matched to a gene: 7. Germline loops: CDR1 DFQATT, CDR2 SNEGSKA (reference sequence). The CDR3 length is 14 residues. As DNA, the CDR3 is TGCAGTGCTAGTGGAGGGACAGGGCGGTACGAGCAGTACTTC. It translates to CSASGGTGRYEQYF.

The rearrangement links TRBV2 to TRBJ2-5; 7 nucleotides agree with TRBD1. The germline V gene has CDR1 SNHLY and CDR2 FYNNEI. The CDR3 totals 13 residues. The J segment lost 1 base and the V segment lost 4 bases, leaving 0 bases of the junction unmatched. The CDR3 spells CASSGDSQETQYF. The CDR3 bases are TGTGCCAGCAGTGGGGACAGCCAAGAGACCCAGTACTTC.

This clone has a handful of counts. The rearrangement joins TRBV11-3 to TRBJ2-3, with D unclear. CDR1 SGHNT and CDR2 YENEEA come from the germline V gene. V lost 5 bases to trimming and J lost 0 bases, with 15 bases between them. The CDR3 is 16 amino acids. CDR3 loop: CASSPQSSTSTDTQYF. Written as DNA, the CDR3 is TGTGCCAGCAGCCCACAGTCTTCCACTAGCACAGATACGCAGTATTTT.

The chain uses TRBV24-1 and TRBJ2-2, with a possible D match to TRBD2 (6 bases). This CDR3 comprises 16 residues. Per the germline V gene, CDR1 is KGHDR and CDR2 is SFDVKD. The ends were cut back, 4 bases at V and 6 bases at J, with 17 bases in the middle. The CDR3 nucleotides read TGTGCCACCAGTGACAAGACTAGGAATTGGCCCGGGGAGCTGTTTTTT. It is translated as CATSDKTRNWPGELFF.

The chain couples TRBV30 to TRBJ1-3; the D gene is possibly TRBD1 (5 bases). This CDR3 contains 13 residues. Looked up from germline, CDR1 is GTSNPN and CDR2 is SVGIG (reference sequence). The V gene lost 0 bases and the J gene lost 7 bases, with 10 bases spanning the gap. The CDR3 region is CAWSVLKGNTIYF. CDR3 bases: TGTGCCTGGAGTGTATTGAAGGGGAACACCATATATTTT.

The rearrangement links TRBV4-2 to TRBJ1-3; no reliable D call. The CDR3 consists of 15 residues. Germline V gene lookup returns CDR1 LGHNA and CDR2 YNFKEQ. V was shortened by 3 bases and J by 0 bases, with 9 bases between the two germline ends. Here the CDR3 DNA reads TGTGCCAGCAGCCACCCCGCGGGCTCTGGAAACACCATATATTTT. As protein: CASSHPAGSGNTIYF.